The 23 T cell receptor beta chains below were found in one sample sequenced in a study of CD8 T cells in Susac syndrome. Random-hexamer reverse transcription was applied to roughly 0.5 to 1 ug RNA. Each CDR3 protein is one row after TCRdb ran MiXCR on the immunoSEQ multiplex PCR reads. The data show roughly 170,000 distinct CDR3 sequences, approximately 93% seen once. Specimen: CD4+ T cells from PBMCs. The receptors shown here come from a human donor with multiple sclerosis.

J is TRBJ2-5 and V is TRBV7-2, with 10 bases that match TRBD1. This CDR3 has 14 residues. V trimming: 5 bases; J trimming: 5 bases; junction bases outside the gene matches: 5. Germline loops: CDR1 SGHTA, CDR2 FQGNSA. The DNA for the CDR3 is TGTGCCAGCAGCGGAAGGACAGGGGGGGAGACCCAGTACTTC. Protein: CASSGRTGGETQYF.

The V gene is TRBV6-5, the J gene TRBJ1-4; unclear D gene. V lost 6 bases to trimming and J lost 6 bases, with 11 bases between them. Germline CDR1 is MNHEY and CDR2 is SVGAGI. There are 13 residues in the CDR3. CDR3 protein: CASSGSADEKLFF. The DNA for the CDR3 is TGTGCCAGCAGCGGATCGGCGGATGAAAAACTGTTTTTT.

This chain uses TRBV5-1 with TRBJ2-6; D not resolved. Germline CDR1 and CDR2: SGHRS and YFSETQ. V was shortened by 1 base and J by 1 base, with 3 bases between the two germline ends. The CDR3 is 14 amino acids. The CDR3 reads CASSLWSGANVLTF. The CDR3 DNA follows: TGCGCCAGCAGCTTGTGGTCTGGGGCCAACGTCCTGACTTTC. Combining the CDR3 with reference TRBV5-1 and TRBJ2-6 gives the whole variable domain KAGVTQTPRYLIKTRGQQVTLSCSPISGHRSVSWYQQTPGQGLQFLFEYFSETQRNKGNFPGRFSGRQFSNSRSEMNVSTLELGDSALYLCASSLWSGANVLTFGAGSRLTVL.

The J gene is TRBJ2-1, the V gene TRBV20-1; 8 nucleotides agree with TRBD2. Unmatched junction bases numbered 4, after V lost 4 bases and J lost 8 bases. This CDR3 comprises 12 residues. The V gene's germline CDR1 is DFQATT and CDR2 SNEGSKA (reference sequence). CDR3 nucleotides: TGCAGTGCTATAGCGGGAAGAGATGAGCAGTTCTTC. Encoded protein: CSAIAGRDEQFF.

The V and J genes are TRBV19 and TRBJ1-1; D gene unclear. V lost 3 bases, J lost 3 bases, and 14 bases lay in between. Germline values: CDR1 LNHDA, CDR2 SQIVND (reference sequence). The CDR3 has 15 amino acids. The CDR3 DNA sequence: TGTGCCAGTAGTATCCGAGGTACTCCTCACACTGAAGCTTTCTTT. Amino acids: CASSIRGTPHTEAFF.

The chain employs TRBV12-3 or TRBV12-4 and TRBJ2-7; possibly TRBD1 for D (6 bases). The CDR3 consists of 14 residues. The V end lost 3 bases, the J end lost 2 bases, and 11 bases lay between the germline ends. The CDR3 bases are TGTGCCAGCAGTTTTTCCAGGGGAACCTACGAGCAGTACTTC. This gives the protein CASSFSRGTYEQYF.

This chain connects TRBV12-3 or TRBV12-4 to TRBJ2-5; TRBD1 might be the D (5 bases). With 6 bases removed from V and 4 bases from J, the gap between germline ends came to 15 bases. CDR3 length equals 14 residues. This CDR3 reads CASSPRQLGETQYF. The CDR3 coding sequence is TGTGCCAGCAGCCCCCGACAGTTAGGAGAGACCCAGTACTTC.

The rearrangement joins TRBV12-3 or TRBV12-4 to TRBJ1-1, with 7 bases lining up with TRBD1. Unmatched junction bases numbered 22, after V lost 5 bases and J lost 1 base. CDR3 length: 20 amino acids. CDR3: CASSNATGRRENAPNTEAFF. The DNA for the CDR3 is TGTGCCAGCAGTAACGCGACAGGGCGCCGAGAGAATGCGCCGAACACTGAAGCTTTCTTT.

This chain uses TRBV27 with TRBJ2-5; D call uncertain. Trimming removed 4 bases from V and 2 bases from J, with 8 bases in between. This CDR3 is built from 13 residues. CDR1 and CDR2 (germline): MNHEY, SMNVEV (reference sequence). The CDR3 DNA is TGTGCCAGCAGTTCCTCGCGACAAGAGACCCAGTACTTC. Its protein product is CASSSSRQETQYF.

The rearrangement uses TRBV9 and TRBJ2-1; 10 bases are a match to TRBD2. Germline V lookup: CDR1 SGDLS, CDR2 YYNGEE. V lost 2 bases and J lost 5; bases outside the gene matches: 4. The CDR3 runs 15 residues. This chain's CDR3 is CASSVLAGVHNEQFF. In DNA, the CDR3 is TGTGCCAGCAGCGTTCTAGCGGGAGTTCACAATGAGCAGTTCTTC.

The V gene is TRBV3-1, the J gene TRBJ1-6; 9 nucleotides match TRBD1. The V and J ends lost 1 base and 10 bases, in that order; junction bases with no gene match: 11. CDR3 length: 17 residues. Per germline, CDR1 LGHDT and CDR2 YNNKEL (reference sequence). CDR3 loop: CASSQGFLGQGKSPLHF. The CDR3 DNA reads TGTGCCAGCAGCCAAGGGTTTTTGGGACAGGGAAAGTCACCCCTCCACTTT.

J is TRBJ2-5 and V is TRBV2, with TRBD2 matching 9 bases. The V segment lost 11 bases and the J segment 5 bases; nucleotides outside the gene matches: 12. Germline V CDR1 and CDR2: SNHLY, FYNNEI. The CDR3 sequence is 14 residues long. The CDR3 DNA is TGTGCCGAGGGGGCTAGCGGGGCTTCGGAGACCCAGTACTTC. Amino acid sequence: CAEGASGASETQYF.

V is TRBV7-3 and J is TRBJ2-5; tentative D call: TRBD1 (5 bases). This CDR3 has 13 residues. The germline V gene encodes CDR1 SGHTA and CDR2 FQGTGA. The germline V and J ends were trimmed by 4 bases and 2 bases, with 8 bases remaining between them. The CDR3 coding sequence is TGTGCCAGCAGCTACGACAGACAAGAGACCCAGTACTTC. Translation: CASSYDRQETQYF.

The rearrangement joins TRBV7-3 to TRBJ2-2, with D perhaps matching TRBD2 (6 bases). CDR3 length: 16 residues. Germline V gene sequence: CDR1 SGHTA, CDR2 FQGTGA. V gave up 2 bases and J gave up 1 base, with 11 bases separating them. The CDR3 loop is CASSLWPSVNTGELFF. As DNA, the CDR3 is TGTGCCAGCAGCTTATGGCCTAGCGTGAACACCGGGGAGCTGTTTTTT.

The genes are TRBV7-4 and TRBJ1-2, with 8 positions matching TRBD1. CDR1 SGHVT and CDR2 SQSDAQ come from the germline V gene. There are 14 residues in the CDR3. V lost 5 bases to trimming and J lost 8 bases; unmatched junction nucleotides: 10. The CDR3 DNA sequence: TGTGCCAGCAGCCACACCAGGGGGCGCGGGGGCTACACCTTC. This sequence encodes CASSHTRGRGGYTF.

V usage is TRBV5-1 and J usage is TRBJ2-3; TRBD2 is a possible D gene (5 bases). The CDR3 loop spans 14 amino acids. V lost 1 base to trimming and J lost 1 base, with 7 bases between them. Germline V gene data show CDR1 as SGHRS and CDR2 as YFSETQ. The CDR3 here is CASSLLRGTDTQYF. DNA for the CDR3: TGCGCCAGCAGCTTGTTGCGGGGCACAGATACGCAGTATTTT.

This sequence joins TRBV9 and TRBJ1-4; no clear D. Germline-derived CDR1 and CDR2 are SGDLS and YYNGEE. This CDR3 comprises 14 residues. The germline V and J ends were trimmed by 0 bases and 2 bases, with 5 bases remaining between them. CDR3 coding DNA: TGTGCCAGCAGCGTAGGGCCCACTAATGAAAAACTGTTTTTT. This gives the protein CASSVGPTNEKLFF. Looking up the rest from reference TRBV9 and TRBJ1-4 gives the full variable domain: DSGVTQTPKHLITATGQRVTLRCSPRSGDLSVYWYQQSLDQGLQFLIQYYNGEERAKGNILERFSAQQFPDLHSELNLSSLELGDSALYFCASSVGPTNEKLFFGSGTQLSVL.

V usage is TRBV3-1 and J usage is TRBJ2-3; D possibly corresponds to TRBD1 (6 bases). V was shortened by 1 base and J by 4 bases, with 15 bases between the two germline ends. The CDR3 length is 16 residues. The germline gives CDR1 LGHDT, CDR2 YNNKEL (reference sequence). CDR3 in amino acids: CASSQGTGGPPDTQYF. The CDR3 bases are TGTGCCAGCAGCCAAGGGACTGGGGGCCCTCCAGATACGCAGTATTTT.

The chain couples TRBV6-2 or TRBV6-3 to TRBJ2-1; 8 nucleotides align to TRBD1. Losses at the gene ends were 5 bases for V and 4 bases for J; bases not matched to a gene: 16. CDR3 length: 18 residues. Germline CDR1 MNHEY, CDR2 SVGEGT. CDR3 sequence (DNA): TGTGCCAGCAGTACATTTATCCTCGGACAGGGTGAATACAATGAGCAGTTCTTC. As protein: CASSTFILGQGEYNEQFF.

Only one count was recorded for this clonotype. The chain has TRBV2 and TRBJ1-5; no firm D call. This CDR3 has 15 residues. CDR1 and CDR2 (germline): SNHLY, FYNNEI. Trimming took 3 bases from V and 0 from J, leaving 9 bases between them. This CDR3 is CASSEAFYSNQPQHF. The CDR3 DNA follows: TGTGCCAGCAGTGAGGCCTTTTATAGCAATCAGCCCCAGCATTTT.

This clonotype was seen once. The V call is TRBV2, the J call TRBJ2-7; 7 nucleotides align to TRBD1. The CDR3 is 16 amino acids. The V gene's germline CDR1 is SNHLY and CDR2 FYNNEI. V was pared by 6 bases and J by 1 base, with 12 bases of the junction left unmatched. CDR3 bases: TGTGCCAGCAGGGAAAGATGGACAGGTGGTTCCTACGAGCAGTACTTC. The encoded protein is CASRERWTGGSYEQYF.

This clonotype was recorded only once. The gene calls are TRBV18 and TRBJ1-1, with 8 bases identical to TRBD1. Germline V gene sequence: CDR1 KGHSH, CDR2 LQKENI. V dropped 3 bases and J dropped 3; count of bases not matched to a gene: 0. CDR3 length: 13 residues. The CDR3: CASSPGQDTEAFF. DNA for the CDR3: TGTGCCAGCTCACCGGGACAGGACACTGAAGCTTTCTTT.

The genes are TRBV4-3 and TRBJ2-7; 8 nucleotides match TRBD1. The germline gives CDR1 LGHNA, CDR2 YSLEER. V shed 1 base, J shed 1 base, and the junction held 12 bases outside the gene matches. The CDR3 is 18 residues long. The CDR3 loop reads CASSQAIGTGGASYEQYF. The CDR3 bases are TGCGCCAGCAGCCAAGCTATTGGGACAGGAGGAGCTTCCTACGAGCAGTACTTC.